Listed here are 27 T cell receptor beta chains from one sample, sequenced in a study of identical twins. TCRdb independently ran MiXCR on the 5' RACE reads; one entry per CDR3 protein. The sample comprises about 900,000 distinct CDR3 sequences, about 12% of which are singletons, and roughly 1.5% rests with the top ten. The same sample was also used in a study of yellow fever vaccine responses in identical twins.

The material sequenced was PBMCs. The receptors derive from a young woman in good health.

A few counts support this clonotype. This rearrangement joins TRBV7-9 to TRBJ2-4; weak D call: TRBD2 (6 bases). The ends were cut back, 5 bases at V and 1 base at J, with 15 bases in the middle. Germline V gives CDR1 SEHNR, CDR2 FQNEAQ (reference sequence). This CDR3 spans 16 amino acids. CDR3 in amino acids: CASSNRESDAKNIQYF. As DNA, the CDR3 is TGTGCCAGCAGCAACCGGGAGTCGGATGCCAAAAACATTCAGTACTTC. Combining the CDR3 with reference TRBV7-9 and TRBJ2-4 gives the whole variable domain DTGVSQNPRHKITKRGQNVTFRCDPISEHNRLYWYRQTLGQGPEFLTYFQNEAQLEKSRLLSDRFSAERPKGSFSTLEIQRTEQGDSAMYLCASSNRESDAKNIQYFGAGTRLSVL.

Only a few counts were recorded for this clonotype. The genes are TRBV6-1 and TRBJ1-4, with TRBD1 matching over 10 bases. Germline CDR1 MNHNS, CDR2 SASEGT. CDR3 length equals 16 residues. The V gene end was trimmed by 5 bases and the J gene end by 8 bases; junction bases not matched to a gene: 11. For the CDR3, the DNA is TGTGCCAGCAGTCTAAAACCGGGACAGGGGAGCGAAAAACTGTTTTTT. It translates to CASSLKPGQGSEKLFF.

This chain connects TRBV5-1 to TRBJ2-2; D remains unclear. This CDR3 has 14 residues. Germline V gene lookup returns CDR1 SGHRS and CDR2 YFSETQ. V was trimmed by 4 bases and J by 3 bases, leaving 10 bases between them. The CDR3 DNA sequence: TGCGCCAGCAGCCCCAGACCCGACACCGGGGAGCTGTTTTTT. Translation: CASSPRPDTGELFF.

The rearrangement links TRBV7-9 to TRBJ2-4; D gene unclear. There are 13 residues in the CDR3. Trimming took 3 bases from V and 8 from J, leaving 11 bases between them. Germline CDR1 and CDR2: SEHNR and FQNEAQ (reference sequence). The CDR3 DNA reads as TGTGCCAGCAGCTTGATAGCTGGAGACATTCAGTACTTC. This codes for CASSLIAGDIQYF.

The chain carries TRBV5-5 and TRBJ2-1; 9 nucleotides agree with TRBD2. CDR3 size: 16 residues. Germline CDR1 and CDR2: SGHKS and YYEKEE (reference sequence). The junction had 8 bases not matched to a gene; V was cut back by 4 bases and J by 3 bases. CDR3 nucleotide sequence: TGTGCCAGCAGCCCGATCGTAGCGGGGGACTACAATGAGCAGTTCTTC. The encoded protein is CASSPIVAGDYNEQFF.

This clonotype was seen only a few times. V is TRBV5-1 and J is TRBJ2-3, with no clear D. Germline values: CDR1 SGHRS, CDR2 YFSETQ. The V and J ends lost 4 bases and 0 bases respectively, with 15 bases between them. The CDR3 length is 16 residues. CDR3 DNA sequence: TGCGCCAGCAGCCAGAGGACGGCAGCTAGCACAGATACGCAGTATTTT. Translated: CASSQRTAASTDTQYF.

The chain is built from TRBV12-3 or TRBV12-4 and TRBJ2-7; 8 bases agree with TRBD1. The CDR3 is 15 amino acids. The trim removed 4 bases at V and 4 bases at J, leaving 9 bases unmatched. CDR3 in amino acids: CASSSFYDRGYEQYF. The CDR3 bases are TGTGCCAGCAGTTCCTTCTATGACAGGGGTTACGAGCAGTACTTC.

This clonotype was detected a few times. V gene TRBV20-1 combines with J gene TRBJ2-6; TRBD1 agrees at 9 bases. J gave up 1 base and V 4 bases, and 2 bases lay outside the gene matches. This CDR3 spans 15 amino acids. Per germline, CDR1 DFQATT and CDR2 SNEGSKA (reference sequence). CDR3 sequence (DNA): TGCAGTGCTATGGGACAGGGATCTGGGGCCAACGTCCTGACTTTC. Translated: CSAMGQGSGANVLTF.

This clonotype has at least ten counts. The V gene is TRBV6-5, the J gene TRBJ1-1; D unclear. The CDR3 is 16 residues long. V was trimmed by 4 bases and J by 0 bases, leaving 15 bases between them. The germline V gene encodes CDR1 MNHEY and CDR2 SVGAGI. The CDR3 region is CASSFSPGGLNTEAFF. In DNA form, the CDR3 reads TGTGCCAGCAGTTTCTCACCTGGAGGTCTGAACACTGAAGCTTTCTTT.

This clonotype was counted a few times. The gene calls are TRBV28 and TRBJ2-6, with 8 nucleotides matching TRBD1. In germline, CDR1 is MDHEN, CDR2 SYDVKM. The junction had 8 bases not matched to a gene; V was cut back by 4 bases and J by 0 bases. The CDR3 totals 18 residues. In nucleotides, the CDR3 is TGTGCCAGCAGTTGGGCAGGGGGCCCCAGCTCTGGGGCCAACGTCCTGACTTTC. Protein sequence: CASSWAGGPSSGANVLTF.

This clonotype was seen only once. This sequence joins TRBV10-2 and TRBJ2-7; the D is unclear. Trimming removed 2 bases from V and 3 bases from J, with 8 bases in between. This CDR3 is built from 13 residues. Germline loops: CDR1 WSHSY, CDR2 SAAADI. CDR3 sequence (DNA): TGCGCCAGCAGTGAGCAAGTGATCTACGAGCAGTACTTC. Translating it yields CASSEQVIYEQYF.

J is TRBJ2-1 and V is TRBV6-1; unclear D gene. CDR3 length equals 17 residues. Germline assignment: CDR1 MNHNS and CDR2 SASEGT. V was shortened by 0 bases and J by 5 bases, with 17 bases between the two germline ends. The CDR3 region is CASSEALLAPLDNEQFF. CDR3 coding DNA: TGTGCCAGCAGTGAAGCGCTATTGGCACCCTTGGACAATGAGCAGTTCTTC.

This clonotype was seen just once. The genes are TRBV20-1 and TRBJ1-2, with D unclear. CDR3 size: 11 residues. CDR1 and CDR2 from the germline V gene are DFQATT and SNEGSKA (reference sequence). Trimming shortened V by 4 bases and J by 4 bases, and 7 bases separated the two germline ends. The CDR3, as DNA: TGCAGTGCTACAAGGACCTATGGCTACACCTTC. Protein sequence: CSATRTYGYTF.

The CDR3 reads CASSQGTGPIVTGELFF. In nucleotides, the CDR3 is TGCGCCAGCAGCCAAGGCACAGGGCCCATCGTCACCGGGGAGCTGTTTTTT. This chain joins TRBV4-1 and TRBJ2-2; tentative D call: TRBD1 (6 bases). CDR3 length: 17 residues. With 1 base removed from V and 4 bases from J, the gap between germline ends came to 16 bases. CDR1 MGHRA and CDR2 YSYEKL come from the germline V gene.

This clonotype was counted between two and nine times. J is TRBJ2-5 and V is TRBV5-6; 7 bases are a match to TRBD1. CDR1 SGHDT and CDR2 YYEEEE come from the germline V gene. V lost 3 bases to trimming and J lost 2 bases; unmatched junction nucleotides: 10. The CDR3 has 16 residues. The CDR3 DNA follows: TGTGCCAGCAGCTCGGCCGGGACAGAACTACAAGAGACCCAGTACTTC. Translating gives CASSSAGTELQETQYF. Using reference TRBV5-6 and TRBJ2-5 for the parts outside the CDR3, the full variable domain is DAGVTQSPTHLIKTRGQQVTLRCSPKSGHDTVSWYQQALGQGPQFIFQYYEEEERQRGNFPDRFSGHQFPNYSSELNVNALLLGDSALYLCASSSAGTELQETQYFGPGTRLLVL.

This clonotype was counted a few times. The CDR3 nucleotides read TGCGCCAGCACGGCGGGAGTCTGGGGCACCGGGGAGCTGTTTTTT. It encodes CASTAGVWGTGELFF. The chain links TRBV4-1 to TRBJ2-2, with 7 bases identical to TRBD2. Trimming cost V 7 bases and J 4 bases; bases outside gene matches: 9. Germline CDR1 and CDR2: MGHRA and YSYEKL. The CDR3 totals 15 residues.

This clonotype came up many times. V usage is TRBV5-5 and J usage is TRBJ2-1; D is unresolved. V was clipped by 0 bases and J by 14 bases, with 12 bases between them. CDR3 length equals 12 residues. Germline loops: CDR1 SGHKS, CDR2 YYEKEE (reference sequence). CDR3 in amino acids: CASSLELTSEFF. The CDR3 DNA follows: TGTGCCAGCAGCTTGGAGCTGACGTCTGAGTTCTTC.

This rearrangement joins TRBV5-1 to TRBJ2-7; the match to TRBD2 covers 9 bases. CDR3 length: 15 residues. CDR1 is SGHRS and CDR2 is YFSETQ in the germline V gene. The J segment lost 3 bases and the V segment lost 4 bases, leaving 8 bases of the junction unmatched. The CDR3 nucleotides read TGCGCCAGCAGCAGACCAGGGACTAGCAACTACGAGCAGTACTTC. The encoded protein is CASSRPGTSNYEQYF.

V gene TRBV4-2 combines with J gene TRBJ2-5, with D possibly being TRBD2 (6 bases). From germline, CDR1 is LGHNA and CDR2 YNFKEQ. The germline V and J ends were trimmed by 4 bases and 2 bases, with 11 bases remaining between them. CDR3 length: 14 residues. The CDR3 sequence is CASSRGTDQETQYF. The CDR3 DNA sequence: TGTGCCAGCAGCCGAGGGACTGATCAAGAGACCCAGTACTTC.

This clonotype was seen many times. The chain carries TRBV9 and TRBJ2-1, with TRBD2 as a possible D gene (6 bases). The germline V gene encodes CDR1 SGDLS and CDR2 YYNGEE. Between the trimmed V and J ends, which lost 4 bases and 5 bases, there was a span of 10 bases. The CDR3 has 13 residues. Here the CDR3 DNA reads TGTGCCAGCAGCTCCGGGGGAGACAATGAGCAGTTCTTC. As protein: CASSSGGDNEQFF.

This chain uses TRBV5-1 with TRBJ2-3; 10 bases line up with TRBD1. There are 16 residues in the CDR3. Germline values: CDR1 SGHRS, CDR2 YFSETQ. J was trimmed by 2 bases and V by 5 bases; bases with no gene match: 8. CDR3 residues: CASRSGDRGLTDTQYF. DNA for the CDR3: TGCGCCAGCAGGTCGGGGGACAGGGGCCTCACAGATACGCAGTATTTT.

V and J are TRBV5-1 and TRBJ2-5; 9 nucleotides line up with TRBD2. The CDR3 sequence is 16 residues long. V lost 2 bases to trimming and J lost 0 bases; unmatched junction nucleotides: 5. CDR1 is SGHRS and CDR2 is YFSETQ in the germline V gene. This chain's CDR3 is CASSLQSGGYQETQYF. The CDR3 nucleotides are TGCGCCAGCAGCTTACAAAGCGGGGGGTACCAAGAGACCCAGTACTTC.

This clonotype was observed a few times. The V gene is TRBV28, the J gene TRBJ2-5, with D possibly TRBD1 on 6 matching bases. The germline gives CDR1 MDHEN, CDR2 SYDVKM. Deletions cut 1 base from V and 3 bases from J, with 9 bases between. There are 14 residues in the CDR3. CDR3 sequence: CASSLSDSKETQYF. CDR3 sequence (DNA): TGTGCCAGCAGTTTATCGGACAGTAAAGAGACCCAGTACTTC.

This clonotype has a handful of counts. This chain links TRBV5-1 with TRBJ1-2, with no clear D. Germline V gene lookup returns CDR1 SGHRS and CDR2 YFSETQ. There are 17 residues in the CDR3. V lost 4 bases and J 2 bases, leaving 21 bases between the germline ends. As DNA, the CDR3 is TGCGCCAGCAGCCCGGACGTTGGAGGAAAACGGAACTATGGCTACACCTTC. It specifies CASSPDVGGKRNYGYTF.

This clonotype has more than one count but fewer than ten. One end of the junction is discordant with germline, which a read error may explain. The DNA for the CDR3 is TGTGCCAGCCAAGAGGCGTCTGAAGAACTGTTTTTT. This translates into CASQEASEELFF. V and J are TRBV6-6 and TRBJ1-4; D remains ambiguous. The CDR3 totals 12 residues. Germline CDR1 reads MNHNY; CDR2 reads SVGAGI (reference sequence).

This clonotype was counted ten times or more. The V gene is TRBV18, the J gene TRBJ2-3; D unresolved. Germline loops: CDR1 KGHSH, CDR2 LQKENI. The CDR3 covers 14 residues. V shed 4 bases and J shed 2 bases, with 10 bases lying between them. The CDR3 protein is CASSLRVSTDTQYF. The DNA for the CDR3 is TGTGCCAGCTCACTTCGGGTTTCCACAGATACGCAGTATTTT.

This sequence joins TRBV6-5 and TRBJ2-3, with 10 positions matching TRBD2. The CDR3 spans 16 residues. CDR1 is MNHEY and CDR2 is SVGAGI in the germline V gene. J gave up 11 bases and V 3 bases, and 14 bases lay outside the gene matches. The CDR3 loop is CASSYFPGLATEGQYF. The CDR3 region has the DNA TGTGCCAGCAGTTATTTCCCGGGACTAGCGACAGAAGGGCAGTATTTT.